This passage covers 30 T cell receptor beta chains from one sample sequenced in a study of post-analysis software for immune sequencing data. Findings and caveats of the study: Among 5 or 6 TRBV segments more frequent in patients than controls were TRBV5-6, TRBV5-1 and TRBV20-1.

Their antigens are not known. Presence of unique molecular identifiers characterized the TCR beta cDNA libraries. In TCRdb, the PCR reads were re-called with MiXCR into one record per CDR3 protein. In the table there are under 900,000 distinct CDR3 sequences, around 53% of which are singletons. The material sequenced was blood. Every receptor here comes from a girl aged 10 to 17 with multiple sclerosis.

V gene TRBV20-1 combines with J gene TRBJ1-2, with D perhaps matching TRBD1 (6 bases). The V and J ends lost 8 bases and 8 bases respectively, with 18 bases between them. Germline lookup yields CDR1 DFQATT and CDR2 SNEGSKA (reference sequence). CDR3 length: 12 residues. The DNA of the CDR3 is TGCAGTATCAGACAGGCGCGCGGGGGCTACACCTTC. As protein: CSIRQARGGYTF.

This clonotype appeared once. The chain carries TRBV7-2 and TRBJ1-6, with D unclear. The CDR3 length is 12 residues. The germline V and J ends were trimmed by 5 bases and 9 bases, with 8 bases remaining between them. Germline V lookup: CDR1 SGHTA, CDR2 FQGNSA. As DNA, the CDR3 is TGTGCCAGCAGCGCGACACCTTCACCCCTCCACTTT. Translation gives CASSATPSPLHF.

The J gene is TRBJ2-5, the V gene TRBV2; 8 bases map to TRBD2. The J call may be faulty, since TRBJ2-7 better matches the DNA end. Germline V gene data show CDR1 as SNHLY and CDR2 as FYNNEI. CDR3 size: 13 residues. The CDR3, as DNA: TGTGCCAGCAGGCTAGCGGGTGCGGGCGAGCAGTACTTC. Protein product: CASRLAGAGEQYF.

The chain is built from TRBV20-1 and TRBJ2-3, with TRBD2 matching over 7 bases. Germline V gene data show CDR1 as DFQATT and CDR2 as SNEGSKA (reference sequence). Germline trimming cut 4 bases from V and 1 base from J; bases unmatched to any gene: 17. The CDR3 is 18 residues long. CDR3 amino acids: CSAIYGARAGSGTDTQYF. CDR3 sequence (DNA): TGCAGTGCTATCTATGGGGCTCGAGCGGGATCAGGCACAGATACGCAGTATTTT.

The rearrangement uses TRBV2 and TRBJ1-5, with 8 bases lining up with TRBD1. V lost 8 bases, J lost 3 bases, and 3 bases stayed unmatched. This CDR3 region has 13 residues. Germline V gene lookup returns CDR1 SNHLY and CDR2 FYNNEI. In DNA, the CDR3 is TGTGCCAGCGAGGACAGGGTCAATCAGCCCCAGCATTTT. Its protein is CASEDRVNQPQHF.

The chain carries TRBV7-9 and TRBJ2-1; D gene ambiguous. Germline V gene data show CDR1 as SEHNR and CDR2 as FQNEAQ (reference sequence). Trimming stripped 7 bases from V and 0 bases from J, with 10 bases between. This CDR3 has 14 amino acids. The CDR3 nucleotides are TGTGCCAGCATCAAGGGTAACTCCTACAATGAGCAGTTCTTC. It is translated as CASIKGNSYNEQFF.

This clonotype was counted ten times or more. The gene calls are TRBV15 and TRBJ2-7; D is perhaps TRBD1 (7 bases). Germline assignment: CDR1 LNHNV and CDR2 YYDKDF (reference sequence). V lost 0 bases, J lost 7 bases, and 16 bases lay in between. The CDR3 sequence is 15 residues long. The DNA of the CDR3 is TGTGCCACCAGCAGAGATGAGCGGGCGACAGGGGAGCAGTACTTC. As protein: CATSRDERATGEQYF.

This chain connects TRBV24-1 to TRBJ1-1; 8 nucleotides line up with TRBD1. Germline V gives CDR1 KGHDR, CDR2 SFDVKD. This CDR3 contains 23 residues. V dropped 7 bases and J dropped 6; count of bases not matched to a gene: 36. CDR3 in amino acids: CATRLISLDVPFMCGQGHPEAFF. The CDR3 coding sequence is TGTGCCACCAGGCTTATTTCTCTGGACGTCCCCTTCATGTGTGGACAGGGACACCCTGAAGCTTTCTTT.

The chain couples TRBV11-2 to TRBJ1-2; tentative D call: TRBD1 (6 bases). Trimming took off 2 bases at V and 3 bases at J, with 10 bases between the two ends. Looked up from germline, CDR1 is SGHAT and CDR2 is FQNNGV. This CDR3 has 14 amino acids. The CDR3 DNA reads as TGTGCCAGCAGCTTACGGCAGGGGTACTATGGCTACACCTTC. Its protein is CASSLRQGYYGYTF.

The chain is built from TRBV20-1 and TRBJ2-7; possibly TRBD1 or TRBD2 for D (5 bases each). The DNA end is more similar to TRBJ2-1, so the J call may be wrong. CDR3 length: 16 residues. Germline assignment: CDR1 DFQATT and CDR2 SNEGSKA (reference sequence). In DNA form, the CDR3 reads TGCAGTGCTAGGGAACGGGGACGGCCCATCGCCAATGAGCAGTTCTTC. Translation gives CSARERGRPIANEQFF.

The chain has TRBV20-1 and TRBJ2-7; no reliable D call. This CDR3 contains 15 residues. Germline CDR1 and CDR2: DFQATT and SNEGSKA (reference sequence). V was cut by 0 bases and J by 0 bases, with 12 bases left in between. Here the CDR3 reads CSARDLRQPSYEQYF. DNA for the CDR3: TGCAGTGCTAGAGATCTCAGGCAGCCCTCCTACGAGCAGTACTTC.

The genes are TRBV20-1 and TRBJ1-4, with TRBD1 identical over 7 bases. Looked up from germline, CDR1 is DFQATT and CDR2 is SNEGSKA (reference sequence). V trimming: 3 bases; J trimming: 5 bases; junction bases outside the gene matches: 9. The CDR3 has 15 residues. The CDR3 reads CSARIHGTVNEKLFF. CDR3 bases: TGCAGTGCTAGGATACACGGGACAGTGAATGAAAAACTGTTTTTT.

This clonotype was found a few times. The chain is built from TRBV29-1 and TRBJ2-1; 7 nucleotides agree with TRBD2. CDR1 is SQVTM, CDR2 ANQGSEA, per germline. Trimming cost V 5 bases and J 0 bases; bases outside gene matches: 4. This CDR3 contains 14 residues. CDR3 protein: CSVSTGGSYNEQFF. CDR3 DNA: TGCAGCGTTTCCACGGGGGGCTCCTACAATGAGCAGTTCTTC.

This rearrangement joins TRBV7-2 to TRBJ2-3, with 9 nucleotides matching TRBD2. The J segment lost 6 bases and the V segment lost 5 bases, leaving 15 bases of the junction unmatched. Germline lookup yields CDR1 SGHTA and CDR2 FQGNSA. This CDR3 has 17 residues. CDR3 region: CASSRSPSIAGADTQYF. The DNA of the CDR3 is TGTGCCAGCAGCCGCTCTCCTTCTATAGCGGGAGCCGATACGCAGTATTTT.

The chain links TRBV12-3 or TRBV12-4 to TRBJ1-4; possible D gene TRBD1, 5 bases. V was pared by 5 bases and J by 6 bases, with 13 bases between. The CDR3 covers 14 residues. The CDR3 loop reads CASSAQAVDEKLFF. The CDR3 DNA follows: TGTGCCAGCAGTGCACAGGCTGTTGATGAAAAACTGTTTTTT.

This rearrangement joins TRBV29-1 to TRBJ1-1; D is unresolved. The germline V and J ends were trimmed by 2 bases and 0 bases, with 4 bases remaining between them. Germline loops: CDR1 SQVTM, CDR2 ANQGSEA. This CDR3 has 12 residues. CDR3 sequence reads: CSVETMNTEAFF. CDR3 DNA sequence: TGCAGCGTTGAAACTATGAACACTGAAGCTTTCTTT. Variable domain in full (rest from reference TRBV29-1 and TRBJ1-1): SAVISQKPSRDICQRGTSLTIQCQVDSQVTMMFWYRQQPGQSLTLIATANQGSEATYESGFVIDKFPISRPNLTFSTLTVSNMSPEDSSIYLCSVETMNTEAFFGQGTRLTVV.

This clonotype was seen only a few times. The chain is built from TRBV20-1 and TRBJ1-2; D might be TRBD1 (6 bases). CDR3 length equals 14 residues. V was cut by 1 base and J by 0 bases, with 9 bases left in between. Germline loops: CDR1 DFQATT, CDR2 SNEGSKA (reference sequence). Here the CDR3 DNA reads TGCAGTGCTAGAGTGGCAGGGGCTAACTATGGCTACACCTTC. It codes for CSARVAGANYGYTF.

The chain employs TRBV7-9 and TRBJ2-1; TRBD1 agrees at 8 bases. The ends lost 5 bases at V and 6 bases at J; junction bases unmatched: 9. Germline V gene data show CDR1 as SEHNR and CDR2 as FQNEAQ (reference sequence). This CDR3 has 15 amino acids. The DNA for the CDR3 is TGTGCCAGCAGCACAGGGGGGAGCTTGGGCAATGAGCAGTTCTTC. Its protein product is CASSTGGSLGNEQFF.

The chain couples TRBV3-1 to TRBJ2-4; TRBD2 might be the D (5 bases). Judging by the DNA end, TRBJ2-7 fits better; the J call may be wrong. From germline, CDR1 is LGHDT and CDR2 YNNKEL (reference sequence). The CDR3 totals 12 residues. CDR3 amino acids: CASSHPGYEQYF. The CDR3 nucleotides read TGTGCCAGCAGCCATCCGGGATACGAGCAGTACTTC.

This chain uses TRBV7-9 with TRBJ2-7, with D unclear. The CDR3 sequence is 14 residues long. Per the germline V gene, CDR1 is SEHNR and CDR2 is FQNEAQ (reference sequence). With 5 bases removed from V and 7 bases from J, the gap between germline ends came to 18 bases. CDR3 DNA: TGTGCCAGCAGCATGTTCCCTACCTCGAGGGAGCAGTACTTC. Translating it yields CASSMFPTSREQYF.

This clonotype was seen a handful of times. J is TRBJ2-3 and V is TRBV29-1; D gene ambiguous. V dropped 1 base and J dropped 7 bases, with 6 bases sitting between them. The germline V gene encodes CDR1 SQVTM and CDR2 ANQGSEA. CDR3 length: 11 amino acids. CDR3 sequence (DNA): TGCAGCGTTGAAGTCACGCATACGCAGTATTTT. Its protein product is CSVEVTHTQYF.

The chain joins TRBV6-5 to TRBJ2-1; 12 positions agree with TRBD2. The J segment lost 7 bases and the V segment lost 6 bases, leaving 7 bases of the junction unmatched. CDR1 MNHEY and CDR2 SVGAGI come from the germline V gene. The CDR3 loop spans 15 amino acids. The CDR3 nucleotides read TGTGCCAGCAGGCCTAGCGGGGGGGCGAGGAATGAGCAGTTCTTC. Encoded protein: CASRPSGGARNEQFF.

The chain carries TRBV5-1 and TRBJ2-1; a weak D match, TRBD1 (6 bases). V was trimmed by 4 bases and J by 13 bases, leaving 18 bases between them. The CDR3 is made up of 13 amino acids. The germline CDR1 and CDR2 sequences are SGHRS and YFSETQ. The CDR3 DNA follows: TGCGCCAGCAGCGAGGACAGCCCCCATAGCCAGTTCTTC. Protein: CASSEDSPHSQFF. The full variable domain, its missing parts supplied by reference TRBV5-1 and TRBJ2-1, is KAGVTQTPRYLIKTRGQQVTLSCSPISGHRSVSWYQQTPGQGLQFLFEYFSETQRNKGNFPGRFSGRQFSNSRSEMNVSTLELGDSALYLCASSEDSPHSQFFGPGTRLTVL.

The chain is built from TRBV7-2 and TRBJ2-1, with 7 bases that match TRBD1. Germline V lookup: CDR1 SGHTA, CDR2 FQGNSA. This CDR3 spans 15 amino acids. V was pared by 6 bases and J by 3 bases, with 8 bases of the junction left unmatched. For the CDR3, the DNA is TGTGCCAGCAGGCTGGGACAGAGGAACTACAATGAGCAGTTCTTC. Its protein product is CASRLGQRNYNEQFF.

The rearrangement uses TRBV11-2 and TRBJ2-5; 8 nucleotides agree with TRBD2. The end of the DNA aligns better with TRBJ2-7, so the J call may be wrong. This CDR3 contains 13 residues. Germline CDR1 SGHAT, CDR2 FQNNGV. Here the CDR3 reads CASSPSLADEQYF. CDR3 in DNA: TGTGCCAGCAGCCCCTCACTAGCGGACGAGCAGTACTTC.

This chain joins TRBV13 and TRBJ2-1; 9 nucleotides agree with TRBD1. The germline V gene encodes CDR1 PRHDT and CDR2 FYEKMQ (reference sequence). Germline trimming cut 5 bases from V and 7 bases from J; bases unmatched to any gene: 12. The CDR3 runs 16 residues. The CDR3 DNA follows: TGTGCCAGCAGCGCTTCGACAGGGGGGCGCGTTAATGAGCAGTTCTTC. It encodes CASSASTGGRVNEQFF.

The J gene is TRBJ1-2, the V gene TRBV19, with no clear D. Germline V CDR1 and CDR2: LNHDA, SQIVND (reference sequence). The CDR3 has 18 residues. V shed 7 bases and J shed 4 bases, with 28 bases lying between them. The chain's CDR3 is CASTPKTLRYGVAYGYTF. The DNA for the CDR3 is TGTGCCAGTACTCCCAAGACTCTTCGGTACGGCGTTGCCTATGGCTACACCTTC.

This clonotype was observed a few times. The V and J genes are TRBV7-2 and TRBJ2-1, with 9 positions matching TRBD2. The CDR3 loop spans 15 amino acids. Trimming took 2 bases from V and 9 from J; bases not matched to a gene: 8. Germline CDR1 is SGHTA and CDR2 is FQGNSA. This chain's CDR3 is CASSLLAGVGSEQFF. The DNA for the CDR3 is TGTGCCAGCAGCTTATTAGCGGGAGTAGGAAGTGAGCAGTTCTTC.

This clonotype was observed once. The chain links TRBV29-1 to TRBJ1-2; D is undetermined. The CDR3 is 15 residues long. Germline CDR1 reads SQVTM; CDR2 reads ANQGSEA. The CDR3 protein is CSAGDPVGSFYGYTF. The CDR3, as DNA: TGCAGTGCTGGGGATCCCGTTGGAAGCTTTTATGGCTACACCTTC.

The rearrangement links TRBV20-1 to TRBJ2-7; 11 bases are a match to TRBD2. This CDR3 is built from 16 residues. With 6 bases clipped from V and 2 bases from J, the junction kept 12 bases outside the gene matches. Germline V gene sequence: CDR1 DFQATT, CDR2 SNEGSKA (reference sequence). CDR3 protein: CSAWASGRQITYEQYF. The CDR3 coding sequence is TGCAGTGCCTGGGCTAGCGGGAGGCAAATCACCTACGAGCAGTACTTC.